This T cell receptor beta chain is drawn from a study of blood T cell repertoires in COVID-19. Per the original methods: Reference gene primer amplification gave nucleated cell count estimates. Some clones are missing from TCRdb's copy, which holds only in-frame ones; the method was immunoSEQ multiplex PCR. From that table come the V and J calls and clone size; the DNA was used to work out D and trimming. The table has 40,000 to 50,000 clones, around 83% seen once; the top ten hold around 40%. This CDR3 region has 15 residues. CDR1 is SEHNR, CDR2 FQNEAQ, per germline (reference sequence). V gave up 1 base and J gave up 4 bases, with 14 bases separating them.

The receptor was derived from a woman aged 80 or older with acute or convalescent COVID-19. The chain employs TRBV7-9 and TRBJ2-7, with D unclear. Sequencing was done on a sample of peripheral blood. This chain's CDR3 is CASSLEGRSKYEQYF. As DNA, the CDR3 is TGTGCCAGCAGCTTAGAAGGCAGGTCGAAGTACGAGCAGTACTTC.